This TCR beta chain is drawn from a study of regulatory T cells in long-lasting Graves disease. Time point in this sample: newly diagnosed GD, antithyroid drugs for less than 3 months. With RNA extracted from PBMCs as input, the TCR library was made. Germline V gene sequence: CDR1 SGDLS, CDR2 YYNGEE. J was trimmed by 4 bases and V by 0 bases; bases with no gene match: 9. This CDR3 comprises 17 residues. Relying on iRepertoire HTBI primers and Arm-PCR of CDR3 regions, the team built TCR beta libraries. One entry per CDR3 protein results from TCRdb running MiXCR on the multiplex PCR reads. Here the sample spans some 400,000 distinct CDR3 sequences, under 15% being singletons. This clonotype turned up a few times. This sample also belongs to another study, concerning T cells in Graves' hyperthyroidism and ophthalmopathy.

The TCR comes from a woman aged 25-40 years with Graves disease. This chain links TRBV9 with TRBJ2-1; 8 bases match TRBD2. The starting material was peripheral blood mononuclear cells (PBMCs), obtained at new diagnosis, from a patient treated with antithyroid drugs. CDR3 sequence: CASSVDTSGASYNEQFF. The DNA for the CDR3 is TGTGCCAGCAGCGTAGACACTAGCGGAGCTTCTTACAATGAGCAGTTCTTC.